What follows are 29 T cell receptor beta chains derived from one specimen sequenced in a study of blood T cell repertoires in COVID-19. Using immunoSEQ multiplex PCR, the repertoire was profiled, and TCRdb retains in-frame clones only, with some absent. The table has around 310,000 clones, around 90% seen once. The sample consisted of peripheral blood. Receptor source: a woman in her thirties or forties with COVID-19, enrolled during active disease.

V usage is TRBV2 and J usage is TRBJ2-1, with TRBD2 matching 8 bases. In germline, CDR1 is SNHLY, CDR2 FYNNEI. Unmatched junction bases numbered 5, after V lost 6 bases and J lost 4 bases. The CDR3 length is 14 residues. CDR3 protein: CASRSSGAYNEQFF. CDR3 bases: TGTGCCAGCAGGAGTAGCGGGGCTTACAATGAGCAGTTCTTC.

The chain joins TRBV27 to TRBJ1-6; D gene uncertain. Germline CDR1 reads MNHEY; CDR2 reads SMNVEV (reference sequence). The CDR3 is 17 residues long. V lost 2 bases to trimming and J lost 0 bases, with 11 bases between them. In DNA, the CDR3 is TGTGCCAGCAGTTTAGACGTGGGCCTCTCCTATAATTCACCCCTCCACTTT. Encoded protein: CASSLDVGLSYNSPLHF.

This clone was seen just once. The J gene is TRBJ2-3, the V gene TRBV5-1, with 10 bases matching TRBD2. Germline assignment: CDR1 SGHRS and CDR2 YFSETQ. After removal of 4 bases from V and 1 base from J, the junction contained 6 bases not matched to a gene. The CDR3 totals 16 residues. CDR3 in DNA: TGCGCCAGCAGCCCGGGACTAGCGAGCGGCACAGATACGCAGTATTTT. This codes for CASSPGLASGTDTQYF.

The genes are TRBV11-2 and TRBJ2-3; D remains unclear. From germline, CDR1 is SGHAT and CDR2 FQNNGV. Trimming removed 1 base from V and 2 bases from J, with 7 bases in between. This CDR3 comprises 14 residues. The CDR3 region is CASSLVATTDTQYF. The CDR3 region has the DNA TGTGCCAGCAGCTTAGTTGCTACCACAGATACGCAGTATTTT.

This clone appeared once. This chain links TRBV4-1 with TRBJ1-3; D unclear. The V and J ends lost 4 bases and 0 bases respectively, with 16 bases between them. The germline V gene has CDR1 MGHRA and CDR2 YSYEKL. This CDR3 comprises 17 residues. This CDR3 is CASSLNDGASSGNTIYF. Written as DNA, the CDR3 is TGCGCCAGCAGCCTTAACGACGGAGCCTCCTCTGGAAACACCATATATTTT.

The chain joins TRBV7-3 to TRBJ2-3; 10 bases align to TRBD1. The V gene end was trimmed by 3 bases and the J gene end by 3 bases; junction bases not matched to a gene: 3. CDR1 is SGHTA and CDR2 is FQGTGA in the germline V gene. The CDR3 runs 15 residues. The CDR3 bases are TGTGCCAGCAGCTTTGGGACAGGGGTAACAGATACGCAGTATTTT. Protein sequence: CASSFGTGVTDTQYF.

The V call is TRBV4-3, the J call TRBJ1-1; TRBD1 agrees at 9 bases. V shed 3 bases, J shed 5 bases, and the junction held 13 bases outside the gene matches. The CDR3 sequence is 17 residues long. The germline CDR1 and CDR2 sequences are LGHNA and YSLEER. The CDR3 sequence: CASSHVGQGGRKTEAFF. The CDR3 DNA is TGCGCCAGCAGCCACGTGGGACAGGGTGGGAGGAAGACTGAAGCTTTCTTT.

V and J are TRBV6-5 and TRBJ2-7; D might be TRBD1 (6 bases). This CDR3 is built from 14 residues. Trimming shortened V by 6 bases and J by 0 bases, and 12 bases separated the two germline ends. CDR1 is MNHEY and CDR2 is SVGAGI in the germline V gene. The CDR3 region has the DNA TGTGCCAGCAGAGGACAGATTGACTCCTACGAGCAGTACTTC. This sequence encodes CASRGQIDSYEQYF.

This rearrangement joins TRBV4-1 to TRBJ1-5; no definite D call. CDR3 length: 17 residues. Germline V CDR1 and CDR2: MGHRA, YSYEKL. V was clipped by 0 bases and J by 0 bases, with 12 bases between them. CDR3 bases: TGCGCCAGCAGCCAAGATCTGAGGCCAGCTAGCAATCAGCCCCAGCATTTT. Its translation is CASSQDLRPASNQPQHF.

This sequence joins TRBV9 and TRBJ2-3; 7 bases align to TRBD2. V shed 0 bases, J shed 0 bases, and the junction held 4 bases outside the gene matches. The germline CDR1 and CDR2 sequences are SGDLS and YYNGEE. This CDR3 spans 16 amino acids. The CDR3 here is CASSVEAGPSTDTQYF. The CDR3 DNA is TGTGCCAGCAGCGTAGAAGCGGGGCCTAGCACAGATACGCAGTATTTT.

V gene TRBV28 combines with J gene TRBJ2-1; TRBD2 agrees at 10 bases. Per the germline V gene, CDR1 is MDHEN and CDR2 is SYDVKM. This CDR3 comprises 16 residues. Trimming at V came to 3 bases and at J to 7 bases, leaving 9 bases not matched to a gene. The CDR3 nucleotides are TGTGCCAGCAGTTTGGCGAGCGGGGGGGCCGGGAATGAGCAGTTCTTC. This gives the protein CASSLASGGAGNEQFF.

The chain has TRBV4-3 and TRBJ2-1; 9 bases line up with TRBD2. This CDR3 contains 15 residues. The V and J ends lost 2 bases and 8 bases, in that order; junction bases with no gene match: 7. Germline CDR1 is LGHNA and CDR2 is YSLEER. CDR3 bases: TGCGCCAGCAGCCAATGGAAAGCGGGAGGCGATGAGCAGTTCTTC. Protein: CASSQWKAGGDEQFF.

V gene TRBV27 combines with J gene TRBJ2-3, with D perhaps matching TRBD2 (5 bases). CDR3 size: 17 residues. CDR1 and CDR2 (germline): MNHEY, SMNVEV (reference sequence). V gave up 6 bases and J gave up 0 bases, with 19 bases separating them. The CDR3 DNA reads TGTGCCAGCAGCCGACCCCCCAGGACTCGTAGCACAGATACGCAGTATTTT. Translated, it gives CASSRPPRTRSTDTQYF.

The chain is built from TRBV28 and TRBJ2-5; no definite D call. The germline V gene has CDR1 MDHEN and CDR2 SYDVKM. Trimming removed 1 base at V and 2 bases at J, with 11 bases between. This CDR3 region has 15 residues. CDR3 DNA sequence: TGTGCCAGCAGTTTATACGGTGGGCAGCAAGAGACCCAGTACTTC. As protein: CASSLYGGQQETQYF.

J is TRBJ1-3 and V is TRBV19; D is undetermined. CDR3 size: 15 residues. In germline, CDR1 is LNHDA, CDR2 SQIVND (reference sequence). V lost 2 bases and J lost 0, with 8 bases in between. CDR3 DNA: TGTGCCAGTAGTATAACGGGATACTCTGGAAACACCATATATTTT. Amino acid sequence: CASSITGYSGNTIYF. Using reference TRBV19 and TRBJ1-3 for the parts outside the CDR3, the full variable domain is DGGITQSPKYLFRKEGQNVTLSCEQNLNHDAMYWYRQDPGQGLRLIYYSQIVNDFQKGDIAEGYSVSREKKESFPLTVTSAQKNPTAFYLCASSITGYSGNTIYFGEGSWLTVV.

The CDR3 protein is CASQATGGSYNEQFF. For the CDR3, the DNA is TGTGCCAGCCAAGCGACAGGGGGCTCCTACAATGAGCAGTTCTTC. The chain links TRBV2 to TRBJ2-1; TRBD1 aligns across 9 bases. CDR1 and CDR2 (germline): SNHLY, FYNNEI. This CDR3 comprises 15 residues. V shed 8 bases and J 0 bases; nucleotides not matched to a gene: 5.

The chain has TRBV7-3 and TRBJ2-3, with D perhaps TRBD1 (6 bases). The CDR3 is 13 residues long. Germline-derived CDR1 and CDR2 are SGHTA and FQGTGA. Deletions cut 5 bases from V and 5 bases from J, with 11 bases between. In DNA form, the CDR3 reads TGTGCCAGCAGCAACGGACAGTTAGATACGCAGTATTTT. Amino acids: CASSNGQLDTQYF.

The chain links TRBV10-3 to TRBJ1-5, with D unresolved. Trimming took off 9 bases at V and 5 bases at J, with 8 bases between the two ends. Germline CDR1 ENHRY, CDR2 SYGVKD. This CDR3 is 11 amino acids long. The CDR3 DNA reads TGTGCCATTCACAAAGATCAGCCCCAGCATTTT. This translates into CAIHKDQPQHF.

This sequence joins TRBV2 and TRBJ1-2; 8 nucleotides align to TRBD1. Germline values: CDR1 SNHLY, CDR2 FYNNEI. The CDR3 is 16 amino acids. V gave up 4 bases and J gave up 8 bases; unmatched junction bases: 15. The DNA of the CDR3 is TGTGCCAGCAGTGGGGGGACAGGCCACCCAGTAGGAGGCTACACCTTC. Its protein is CASSGGTGHPVGGYTF.

The chain links TRBV28 to TRBJ1-1; tentatively, D is TRBD1 (6 bases). V lost 5 bases and J 4 bases, leaving 17 bases between the germline ends. This CDR3 is built from 15 residues. Per germline, CDR1 MDHEN and CDR2 SYDVKM. CDR3 nucleotide sequence: TGTGCCAGCAGTGTCTTACAGGGTGGGAGCACTGAAGCTTTCTTT. This translates into CASSVLQGGSTEAFF.

The gene calls are TRBV5-1 and TRBJ1-6, with a weak D call TRBD1 (5 bases). The CDR3 is 15 amino acids. Trimming left V 1 base short and J 9 bases short, with 14 bases between. Germline V gives CDR1 SGHRS, CDR2 YFSETQ. CDR3 sequence (DNA): TGCGCCAGCAGCTTGAAACAGGCCGAAGTTTCACCCCTCCACTTT. Amino acids: CASSLKQAEVSPLHF. Together with reference TRBV5-1 and TRBJ1-6, the CDR3 gives the full variable domain: KAGVTQTPRYLIKTRGQQVTLSCSPISGHRSVSWYQQTPGQGLQFLFEYFSETQRNKGNFPGRFSGRQFSNSRSEMNVSTLELGDSALYLCASSLKQAEVSPLHFGNGTRLTVT.

J is TRBJ1-5 and V is TRBV6-1; maybe TRBD1 (6 bases). V lost 3 bases and J 7 bases, leaving 10 bases between the germline ends. Germline CDR1 and CDR2: MNHNS and SASEGT. This CDR3 is 13 amino acids long. Here the CDR3 reads CASSDRGKQPQHF. DNA for the CDR3: TGTGCCAGCAGTGACAGGGGAAAGCAGCCCCAGCATTTT.

The rearrangement links TRBV7-3 to TRBJ1-1, with D unclear. The CDR3 consists of 15 residues. V lost 1 base and J 1 base, leaving 10 bases between the germline ends. Germline V gives CDR1 SGHTA, CDR2 FQGTGA. In nucleotides, the CDR3 is TGTGCCAGCAGCTTAAGTAGCCTGTCGAACACTGAAGCTTTCTTT. This translates into CASSLSSLSNTEAFF.

The V and J genes are TRBV6-2 or TRBV6-3 and TRBJ1-6; possible D gene TRBD1, 6 bases. The CDR3 length is 13 residues. CDR1 is MNHEY, CDR2 SVGEGT, per germline. V was clipped by 2 bases and J by 7 bases, with 6 bases between them. The CDR3 nucleotides read TGTGCCAGCAGTTACGGGACAAATTCACCCCTCCACTTT. This codes for CASSYGTNSPLHF.

Points on this clone: This sample includes further DNA sequences coding for the same CDR3. V is TRBV7-3 and J is TRBJ1-6; 9 positions agree with TRBD1. CDR1 is SGHTA, CDR2 FQGTGA, per germline. Trimming at V came to 3 bases and at J to 7 bases, leaving 4 bases not matched to a gene. The CDR3 extends over 15 amino acids. The CDR3 DNA sequence: TGTGCCAGCAGCTTGTTGGGACAGGGAAATTCACCCCTCCACTTT. Its translation: CASSLLGQGNSPLHF.

V gene TRBV18 combines with J gene TRBJ2-7; 7 bases line up with TRBD1. V shed 6 bases and J 4 bases; nucleotides not matched to a gene: 9. The CDR3 runs 14 residues. CDR1 is KGHSH and CDR2 is LQKENI in the germline V gene. This CDR3 reads CASSTPGQNYEQYF. In DNA form, the CDR3 reads TGTGCCAGCTCGACCCCGGGACAGAATTACGAGCAGTACTTC.

The chain employs TRBV5-4 and TRBJ1-1, with a weak D call TRBD1 (6 bases). The CDR3 has 15 amino acids. V lost 2 bases to trimming and J lost 1 base, with 12 bases between them. Germline-derived CDR1 and CDR2 are SGHNT and YYREEE (reference sequence). The CDR3 DNA follows: TGTGCCAGCAGCTTCCCCAGGGGACCGAACACTGAAGCTTTCTTT. It encodes CASSFPRGPNTEAFF.

The chain employs TRBV5-1 and TRBJ2-1, with 13 nucleotides matching TRBD2. Germline V gene sequence: CDR1 SGHRS, CDR2 YFSETQ. CDR3 length equals 16 residues. J gave up 8 bases and V 4 bases, and 9 bases lay outside the gene matches. CDR3 protein: CASSLGLAGAIDEQFF. The CDR3 nucleotides read TGCGCCAGCAGCCTCGGACTAGCGGGAGCTATCGATGAGCAGTTCTTC.

The chain joins TRBV7-2 to TRBJ1-2; no definite D call. The CDR3 is made up of 16 amino acids. Deletions cut 1 base from V and 1 base from J, with 13 bases between. Germline-derived CDR1 and CDR2 are SGHTA and FQGNSA. The CDR3 loop reads CASSLGAFRNNYGYTF. Written as DNA, the CDR3 is TGTGCCAGCAGCTTAGGGGCGTTCAGAAATAACTATGGCTACACCTTC.